Following are 17 T cell receptor beta chains from one sample sequenced in a study of T cell repertoires in cytomegalovirus infection. Which antigens these TCRs recognize remains unknown. TCRdb recomputed calls from the reads with MiXCR, one row per CDR3 protein. The table shows approximately 910,000 distinct CDR3 sequences, with about a third occurring only once. Sequences were derived from cultured CD8+ T cells from PBMCs, sampled from culture after CMV antigen stimulation. These receptor sequences come from a human donor in good health (CMV status not recorded). Some clones in this sample may be carry-over from other donors' samples.

This clonotype turned up a few times. The chain joins TRBV4-2 to TRBJ2-7; tentatively, D is TRBD1 (6 bases). Germline CDR1 reads LGHNA; CDR2 reads YNFKEQ. V dropped 0 bases and J dropped 3 bases, with 12 bases sitting between them. This CDR3 comprises 15 residues. The CDR3 reads CASSQDLGHYYEQYV. CDR3 DNA sequence: TGTGCCAGCAGCCAAGATTTGGGACACTACTACGAGCAGTACGTC.

Comments on this clonotype: This could be a read error, since a much larger clone is one nucleotide away. The chain links TRBV6-2 or TRBV6-3 to TRBJ2-3, with TRBD2 as a possible D gene (5 bases). The CDR3 runs to 14 residues. V shed 6 bases and J shed 8 bases, with 18 bases lying between them. CDR1 and CDR2 from the germline V gene are MNHEY and SVGEGT. In DNA, the CDR3 is TGTGCCAGCAGAGAGGTCCTAGCCGTGGTTACGCAGTATTTT. Its translation is CASREVLAVVTQYF.

This clonotype has more than one count but fewer than ten. The chain carries TRBV19 and TRBJ1-1; 9 bases line up with TRBD1. The germline V gene encodes CDR1 LNHDA and CDR2 SQIVND (reference sequence). J was trimmed by 3 bases and V by 4 bases; bases with no gene match: 3. This CDR3 region has 14 residues. The CDR3 loop reads CASSTWTGDTEAFF. The DNA for the CDR3 is TGTGCCAGTAGTACGTGGACAGGGGACACTGAAGCTTTCTTT.

This clonotype was recorded many times. The chain employs TRBV7-9 and TRBJ2-7; either TRBD1 or TRBD2 may fit D (5 bases each). Trimming shortened V by 2 bases and J by 3 bases, and 14 bases separated the two germline ends. The CDR3 runs to 15 residues. Germline-derived CDR1 and CDR2 are SEHNR and FQNEAQ (reference sequence). The CDR3 bases are TGTGCCAGCAGCTTAATCTCGGCAGGGAGCTACGAGCAGTACTTC. Amino acids: CASSLISAGSYEQYF. Full variable domain (outside the CDR3, taken from reference TRBV7-9 and TRBJ2-7): DTGVSQNPRHKITKRGQNVTFRCDPISEHNRLYWYRQTLGQGPEFLTYFQNEAQLEKSRLLSDRFSAERPKGSFSTLEIQRTEQGDSAMYLCASSLISAGSYEQYFGPGTRLTVT.

The rearrangement links TRBV25-1 to TRBJ2-1; possibly TRBD1 for D (5 bases). CDR1 MGHDK and CDR2 SYGVNS come from the germline V gene. There are 17 residues in the CDR3. V was clipped by 4 bases and J by 15 bases, with 31 bases between them. CDR3 amino acids: CASSGPLDSPHTRYRFF. The CDR3, as DNA: TGTGCCAGCAGTGGACCCCTCGACAGTCCCCATACAAGATACCGGTTCTTC.

The V and J genes are TRBV12-5 and TRBJ1-2; 7 bases are a match to TRBD1. V gave up 2 bases and J gave up 3 bases; unmatched junction bases: 3. Germline V CDR1 and CDR2: LGHNT, FRNRAP. There are 14 residues in the CDR3. The CDR3 nucleotides are TGTGCTAGTGGTTTGAAGACAGGGCACTATGGCTACACCTTC. Its translation: CASGLKTGHYGYTF.

The V gene is TRBV10-3, the J gene TRBJ1-2, with 10 bases matching TRBD1. Germline-derived CDR1 and CDR2 are ENHRY and SYGVKD. V was clipped by 7 bases and J by 8 bases; unmatched bases: 4. The CDR3 is made up of 12 amino acids. CDR3 coding DNA: TGTGCCATCACCGGGACAGGGGAGGGCTACACCTTC. Residues: CAITGTGEGYTF.

Ten or more counts support this clonotype. This chain uses TRBV7-6 with TRBJ1-6; D remains unclear. Trimming shortened V by 1 base and J by 10 bases, and 14 bases separated the two germline ends. Germline V gene data show CDR1 as SGHVS and CDR2 as FNYEAQ. The CDR3 is 15 residues long. This chain's CDR3 is CASSLETGKESPLHF. In DNA form, the CDR3 reads TGTGCCAGCAGCTTAGAAACGGGGAAGGAATCACCCCTCCACTTT.

The V call is TRBV6-2 or TRBV6-3, the J call TRBJ1-1, with D perhaps TRBD1 (6 bases). CDR1 is MNHEY and CDR2 is SVGEGT in the germline V gene. The V gene lost 6 bases and the J gene lost 0 bases, with 11 bases spanning the gap. The CDR3 has 14 amino acids. DNA for the CDR3: TGTGCCAGCAGACCCGGACAGATGAACACTGAAGCTTTCTTT. This gives the protein CASRPGQMNTEAFF.

This clonotype was counted ten times or more. The chain employs TRBV7-9 and TRBJ2-5, with 9 bases fitting TRBD1. CDR3 length equals 17 residues. Trimming cost V 4 bases and J 5 bases; bases outside gene matches: 14. Germline loops: CDR1 SEHNR, CDR2 FQNEAQ (reference sequence). This CDR3 reads CASSSQLRDRARETQYF. Written as DNA, the CDR3 is TGTGCCAGCAGCTCCCAACTCCGGGACAGGGCAAGGGAGACCCAGTACTTC.

This chain joins TRBV5-4 and TRBJ2-1; 10 nucleotides match TRBD2. Germline CDR1 is SGHNT and CDR2 is YYREEE (reference sequence). V trimming: 0 bases; J trimming: 7 bases; junction bases outside the gene matches: 10. The CDR3 consists of 17 residues. CDR3: CASSLEWERGGQNEQFF. The CDR3 bases are TGTGCCAGCAGCTTGGAGTGGGAGCGGGGGGGGCAGAATGAGCAGTTCTTC.

The chain employs TRBV15 and TRBJ2-1, with 8 bases fitting TRBD1. There are 13 residues in the CDR3. Germline assignment: CDR1 LNHNV and CDR2 YYDKDF (reference sequence). The ends lost 10 bases at V and 6 bases at J; junction bases unmatched: 8. CDR3 protein: CASGQGSGNEQFF. CDR3 bases: TGTGCCAGTGGACAGGGAAGCGGCAATGAGCAGTTCTTC. Full variable domain (rest looked up from reference TRBV15 and TRBJ2-1): DAMVIQNPRYQVTQFGKPVTLSCSQTLNHNVMYWYQQKSSQAPKLLFHYYDKDFNNEADTPDNFQSRRPNTSFCFLDIRSPGLGDTAMYLCASGQGSGNEQFFGPGTRLTVL.

The V gene is TRBV30, the J gene TRBJ2-7, with D hard to call. Looked up from germline, CDR1 is GTSNPN and CDR2 is SVGIG (reference sequence). The ends were cut back, 4 bases at V and 4 bases at J, with 14 bases in the middle. This CDR3 is 13 amino acids long. CDR3 sequence (DNA): TGTGCCTGGAAACTCGGCAGTTTTTACGAGCAGTACTTC. Amino acids: CAWKLGSFYEQYF.

This clonotype was seen a single time. The chain joins TRBV25-1 to TRBJ1-5; weak D call: TRBD1 (5 bases). Trimming took off 4 bases at V and 3 bases at J, with 13 bases between the two ends. CDR3 length equals 15 residues. Germline-derived CDR1 and CDR2 are MGHDK and SYGVNS. CDR3 nucleotide sequence: TGTGCCAGCAGTGGCCCGGGACGGATCAATCAGCCCCAGCATTTT. It translates to CASSGPGRINQPQHF.

This clonotype was seen ten or more times. The chain is built from TRBV6-1 and TRBJ1-2, with D hard to call. CDR1 is MNHNS, CDR2 SASEGT, per germline. The germline V and J ends were trimmed by 0 bases and 1 base, with 3 bases remaining between them. This CDR3 region has 13 residues. The CDR3 here is CASSEAYNYGYTF. CDR3 sequence (DNA): TGTGCCAGCAGTGAAGCCTATAACTATGGCTACACCTTC.

This chain links TRBV7-3 with TRBJ2-2, with a tentative D call TRBD2 (5 bases). Trimming left V 4 bases short and J 2 bases short, with 11 bases between. The CDR3 has 15 residues. CDR1 is SGHTA and CDR2 is FQGTGA in the germline V gene. The CDR3 DNA is TGTGCCAGCAGCTCGTGGAGGCGAAACACCGGGGAGCTGTTTTTT. Translated, it gives CASSSWRRNTGELFF.

In this sample, this clonotype turned up many times. The chain joins TRBV7-9 to TRBJ2-1; TRBD1 or TRBD2 may be the D gene (5 bases each). The ends were cut back, 5 bases at V and 9 bases at J, with 11 bases in the middle. CDR1 and CDR2 from the germline V gene are SEHNR and FQNEAQ (reference sequence). The CDR3 runs 12 residues. This CDR3 reads CASSRGPSEQFF. In DNA, the CDR3 is TGTGCCAGCAGCCGGGGACCGAGTGAGCAGTTCTTC.